One TCR beta chain is described in this entry. Its antigen is as yet unknown. This entry belongs to a study of graft-versus-host responses after intestinal transplantation. This CDR3 is 15 amino acids long. CDR1 is MGHRA, CDR2 YSYEKL, per germline. V was cut by 3 bases and J by 7 bases, with 19 bases left in between. TCRdb's copy holds only in-frame clones and misses some; the assay was immunoSEQ multiplex PCR. This table has around 77,000 clones, around 96% appearing once. The receptor was derived from a human donor who received an intestinal transplant. Sequenced here: unstimulated CD8+ T cells sorted from spleen or lymph node cells, sampled before intestinal transplant. The V call is TRBV4-1, the J call TRBJ2-7, with D unresolved. The CDR3 coding sequence is TGCGCCAGCAGCCACAGCCTTGGGCACCGAGAGGAGCAGTACTTC. This gives the protein CASSHSLGHREEQYF.